One sample yielded the 31 T cell receptor beta chains listed below, sequenced in a study of blood T cell repertoires in COVID-19 (dated by TCRdb to about 2020). The library was obtained by the immunoSEQ multiplex PCR assay. In TCRdb, the immuneACCESS table is reduced to in-frame sequences with V and J assigned. These tables do not hold every clone; where another copy was compared, an unresolved V gene accounts for under half, and the others remain unexplained. This sample holds roughly 300,000 clones; over 75% were observed only once. The ten biggest clones cover roughly 0.94% of the sample. Source material: PBMCs or T cells enriched from blood (not recorded which). The receptor set was obtained from a woman younger than 45 who had recovered from COVID-19.

The V gene is TRBV27, the J gene TRBJ1-2; D unclear. The CDR3 runs to 14 residues. V gave up 0 bases and J gave up 5 bases, with 10 bases separating them. The germline CDR1 and CDR2 sequences are MNHEY and SMNVEV (reference sequence). As DNA, the CDR3 is TGTGCCAGCAGTTTATCGGGAGGGATGTATGGCTACACCTTC. This translates into CASSLSGGMYGYTF.

The rearrangement links TRBV4-1 to TRBJ2-2; D may be TRBD2 (6 bases). The CDR3 is made up of 14 amino acids. Trimming pared 0 bases from V and 7 bases from J, leaving 9 bases between. Germline V gene sequence: CDR1 MGHRA, CDR2 YSYEKL. For the CDR3, the DNA is TGCGCCAGCAGCCAAGACCAGGGAGGCGGGGAGCTGTTTTTT. It specifies CASSQDQGGGELFF.

This clone was counted a single time. The rearrangement joins TRBV6-2 or TRBV6-3 to TRBJ2-3; a weak D match, TRBD1 (6 bases). Trimming cost V 0 bases and J 4 bases, with 11 bases left between them. Per germline, CDR1 MNHEY and CDR2 SVGEGT. The CDR3 is 15 amino acids. The chain's CDR3 is CASSYSRGTSDTQYF. CDR3 DNA sequence: TGTGCCAGCAGTTACTCGAGGGGGACGTCAGATACGCAGTATTTT.

This rearrangement joins TRBV30 to TRBJ1-5; 8 bases are shared with TRBD1. Germline CDR1 reads GTSNPN; CDR2 reads SVGIG (reference sequence). This CDR3 comprises 14 residues. Losses at the gene ends were 8 bases for V and 0 bases for J; bases not matched to a gene: 6. This CDR3 reads CAAMTGDSNQPQHF. CDR3 in DNA: TGTGCCGCTATGACAGGGGATAGCAATCAGCCCCAGCATTTT.

The V call is TRBV5-5, the J call TRBJ2-2; D not resolved. Germline CDR1 is SGHKS and CDR2 is YYEKEE (reference sequence). Trimming cost V 6 bases and J 3 bases, with 12 bases left between them. The CDR3 runs 14 residues. The CDR3 loop reads CASIAGYDTGELFF. CDR3 sequence (DNA): TGTGCCAGCATTGCCGGGTATGACACCGGGGAGCTGTTTTTT.

The chain combines TRBV30 with TRBJ1-3, with 9 bases fitting TRBD1. Germline V gene data show CDR1 as GTSNPN and CDR2 as SVGIG (reference sequence). This CDR3 region has 16 residues. The junction had 6 bases not matched to a gene; V was cut back by 3 bases and J by 0 bases. DNA for the CDR3: TGTGCCTGGAGCGGGACAGGGACTTACTCTGGAAACACCATATATTTT. Translation gives CAWSGTGTYSGNTIYF.

The chain uses TRBV5-1 and TRBJ2-7, with D possibly matching TRBD2 (6 bases). The CDR3 totals 14 residues. V lost 3 bases to trimming and J lost 1 base, with 11 bases between them. Germline values: CDR1 SGHRS, CDR2 YFSETQ. CDR3 in amino acids: CASSWTTDSYEQYF. The CDR3 nucleotides are TGCGCCAGCAGCTGGACTACAGATTCCTACGAGCAGTACTTC.

In the case of this clone: The same CDR3 can be traced to other DNA sequences in this sample. The V call is TRBV5-4, the J call TRBJ1-1; the match to TRBD1 covers 9 bases. CDR3 length: 14 amino acids. Trimming cost V 3 bases and J 5 bases; bases outside gene matches: 5. Germline lookup yields CDR1 SGHNT and CDR2 YYREEE (reference sequence). CDR3 DNA sequence: TGTGCCAGCAGCTCGGGACAGGGTAGAACTGAAGCTTTCTTT. It yields the protein CASSSGQGRTEAFF.

A few counts support this clone. The gene calls are TRBV7-8 and TRBJ1-5; a weak D match, TRBD1 (6 bases). Trimming stripped 3 bases from V and 6 bases from J, with 9 bases between. CDR3 length: 13 amino acids. Germline CDR1 reads SGHVS; CDR2 reads FQNEAQ. The CDR3 is CASSLDSPQPQHF. The CDR3, as DNA: TGTGCCAGCAGCTTGGACAGCCCTCAGCCCCAGCATTTT.

V is TRBV12-3 or TRBV12-4 and J is TRBJ1-6; D is uncertain. The CDR3 sequence is 12 residues long. Trimming removed 3 bases at V and 6 bases at J, with 3 bases between. The CDR3 DNA is TGTGCCAGCAGTTTCTTTAATTCACCCCTCCACTTT. Translated: CASSFFNSPLHF.

The chain joins TRBV5-4 to TRBJ2-1, with TRBD2 matching 9 bases. The length of the CDR3 is 15 residues. Germline V gene sequence: CDR1 SGHNT, CDR2 YYREEE (reference sequence). Trimming cost V 5 bases and J 4 bases; bases outside gene matches: 7. CDR3 nucleotide sequence: TGTGCCAGCAGTAGCGGGGGCCCTTCATACAATGAGCAGTTCTTC. Translated, it gives CASSSGGPSYNEQFF.

V and J are TRBV10-3 and TRBJ2-2, with 8 nucleotides matching TRBD1. The V gene's germline CDR1 is ENHRY and CDR2 SYGVKD. V lost 5 bases and J lost 2; bases outside the gene matches: 4. The CDR3 covers 15 residues. The CDR3 bases are TGTGCCATCAGTTCGGGACAGGCTAACACCGGGGAGCTGTTTTTT. This encodes CAISSGQANTGELFF.

The chain employs TRBV28 and TRBJ1-2, with a possible D match to TRBD1 (5 bases). V shed 7 bases and J shed 5 bases, with 11 bases lying between them. Germline CDR1 MDHEN, CDR2 SYDVKM. This CDR3 comprises 12 residues. In DNA, the CDR3 is TGTGCCAGCACCTTGGGGGGTTATGGCTACACCTTC. It translates to CASTLGGYGYTF.

This chain joins TRBV10-3 and TRBJ2-1, with 9 bases fitting TRBD1. The V and J ends lost 2 bases and 7 bases, in that order; junction bases with no gene match: 12. The CDR3 has 17 amino acids. In germline, CDR1 is ENHRY, CDR2 SYGVKD. CDR3 DNA sequence: TGTGCCATCAGTGAGCCCCCCGGACAGGGGCTGTTTAATGAGCAGTTCTTC. The encoded protein is CAISEPPGQGLFNEQFF.

The J gene is TRBJ2-7, the V gene TRBV3-1 (or the pseudogene TRBV3-2); D is perhaps TRBD2 (5 bases). The CDR3 is made up of 14 amino acids. Germline loops: CDR1 LGHDT, CDR2 YNNKEL (reference sequence). The V end lost 4 bases, the J end lost 0 bases, and 10 bases lay between the germline ends. The CDR3 loop is CASSPHGVSYEQYF. In nucleotides, the CDR3 is TGTGCCAGCAGCCCCCACGGGGTCTCCTACGAGCAGTACTTC.

The chain employs TRBV5-1 and TRBJ1-6, with 7 bases matching TRBD1. J gave up 7 bases and V 4 bases, and 8 bases lay outside the gene matches. The CDR3 covers 15 residues. The V gene's germline CDR1 is SGHRS and CDR2 YFSETQ. This CDR3 is CASSRLTGENSPLHF. For the CDR3, the DNA is TGCGCCAGCAGCCGGCTAACAGGGGAAAATTCACCCCTCCACTTT.

The rearrangement joins TRBV27 to TRBJ1-5; 7 nucleotides line up with TRBD1. The CDR3 length is 17 residues. V dropped 6 bases and J dropped 2; count of bases not matched to a gene: 13. CDR1 is MNHEY, CDR2 SMNVEV, per germline (reference sequence). CDR3 residues: CASSPADRLRGNQPQHF. The CDR3 coding sequence is TGTGCCAGCAGCCCCGCGGACAGGTTAAGGGGCAATCAGCCCCAGCATTTT.

The V gene is TRBV5-1, the J gene TRBJ2-3; a weak D match, TRBD2 (5 bases). The V gene lost 6 bases and the J gene lost 3 bases, with 20 bases spanning the gap. The germline CDR1 and CDR2 sequences are SGHRS and YFSETQ. The length of the CDR3 is 16 residues. The CDR3 spells CASNGEGLARTDTQYF. The DNA of the CDR3 is TGCGCCAGCAACGGGGAAGGGCTAGCTAGAACAGATACGCAGTATTTT.

The chain has TRBV3-1 (or the pseudogene TRBV3-2) and TRBJ2-7; maybe TRBD2 (7 bases). The germline CDR1 and CDR2 sequences are LGHDT and YNNKEL (reference sequence). The CDR3 runs to 16 residues. V lost 3 bases, J lost 2 bases, and 17 bases lay in between. Here the CDR3 reads CASSHTGGGQTYEQYF. The CDR3 DNA is TGTGCCAGCAGCCATACTGGCGGGGGCCAAACCTACGAGCAGTACTTC.

This clone occurred a few times. The chain joins TRBV21-1 to TRBJ2-2; the tabulated D call, TRBD1, remains unverified against the DNA. TRBV21-1 is tagged as a pseudogene. This CDR3 is built from 16 residues. The CDR3, as DNA: TGTGCCAGCAACGGAAGCGGACAGGCTAACACCGGGGAGCTGTTTTTT. Translating gives CASNGSGQANTGELFF.

The chain combines TRBV28 with TRBJ2-3, with D hard to call. The CDR3 spans 13 residues. The germline V gene encodes CDR1 MDHEN and CDR2 SYDVKM. Trimming removed 6 bases from V and 2 bases from J, with 9 bases in between. The CDR3 protein is CASSNKATDTQYF. The DNA for the CDR3 is TGTGCCAGCAGCAATAAAGCCACAGATACGCAGTATTTT.

This sequence joins TRBV6-1 and TRBJ2-1; 13 positions match TRBD2. The CDR3 is 19 amino acids. After removal of 4 bases from V and 3 bases from J, the junction contained 12 bases not matched to a gene. CDR1 is MNHNS and CDR2 is SASEGT in the germline V gene. The DNA of the CDR3 is TGTGCCAGCAGTGTCACTAGCGGGGGGGCCCCTACTATCTACAATGAGCAGTTCTTC. It specifies CASSVTSGGAPTIYNEQFF.

This clone was counted once. V usage is TRBV9 and J usage is TRBJ2-2, with D maybe TRBD1 (5 bases). This CDR3 is built from 17 residues. Trimming cost V 0 bases and J 1 base, with 13 bases left between them. Germline CDR1 SGDLS, CDR2 YYNGEE. In DNA, the CDR3 is TGTGCCAGCAGCGTAGGGCTGGGCAGGGTGAACACCGGGGAGCTGTTTTTT. Translated, it gives CASSVGLGRVNTGELFF.

As for this clone: The same CDR3 also results from other DNA sequences found in this sample. The J gene is TRBJ2-2, the V gene TRBV2; 8 nucleotides line up with TRBD2. There are 16 residues in the CDR3. The V gene end was trimmed by 1 base and the J gene end by 0 bases; junction bases not matched to a gene: 1. From germline, CDR1 is SNHLY and CDR2 FYNNEI. DNA for the CDR3: TGTGCCAGCAGTGAAGTAGCGGGGACGAACACCGGGGAGCTGTTTTTT. This sequence encodes CASSEVAGTNTGELFF.

This chain uses TRBV19 with TRBJ2-7; TRBD1 matches at 7 bases. From germline, CDR1 is LNHDA and CDR2 SQIVND (reference sequence). This CDR3 is 14 amino acids long. The junction had 6 bases not matched to a gene; V was cut back by 5 bases and J by 2 bases. CDR3 residues: CASSPLGQTYEQYF. In DNA, the CDR3 is TGTGCCAGTAGTCCACTGGGACAGACCTACGAGCAGTACTTC.

The V and J genes are TRBV7-2 and TRBJ2-5; weak D call: TRBD1 (6 bases). V was shortened by 1 base and J by 2 bases, with 14 bases between the two germline ends. The CDR3 totals 16 residues. CDR1 and CDR2 (germline): SGHTA, FQGNSA. This CDR3 is CASSLDRTEEQETQYF. The CDR3 DNA reads TGTGCCAGCAGCTTAGATAGGACAGAAGAACAAGAGACCCAGTACTTC.

CDR3: CASSPQAGDGGYTF. The CDR3 nucleotides read TGTGCCAGCAGCCCCCAGGCAGGGGACGGAGGCTACACCTTC. The chain carries TRBV7-2 and TRBJ1-2; D perhaps matches TRBD1 (6 bases). The length of the CDR3 is 14 residues. The ends were cut back, 5 bases at V and 8 bases at J, with 18 bases in the middle. Germline CDR1 is SGHTA and CDR2 is FQGNSA.

This chain uses TRBV19 with TRBJ1-1; TRBD1 might be the D (5 bases). The V gene's germline CDR1 is LNHDA and CDR2 SQIVND (reference sequence). The V end was cut by 5 bases, the J end by 4 bases, with 14 bases between. The CDR3 runs 14 residues. CDR3 DNA sequence: TGTGCCAGTAGTTCGTCTGGGGGGGTCACTGAAGCTTTCTTT. Its translation is CASSSSGGVTEAFF.

The chain uses TRBV28 and TRBJ1-2; a possible D gene is TRBD1 (6 bases). V lost 7 bases to trimming and J lost 2 bases, with 11 bases between them. The CDR3 is made up of 13 amino acids. In germline, CDR1 is MDHEN, CDR2 SYDVKM. CDR3 nucleotides: TGTGCCAGCACCCTACAGGGAAACTATGGCTACACCTTC. Translation gives CASTLQGNYGYTF.

The chain is built from TRBV19 and TRBJ2-2; a possible D gene is TRBD2 (6 bases). This CDR3 spans 16 amino acids. Deletions cut 7 bases from V and 2 bases from J, with 17 bases between. Germline CDR1 reads LNHDA; CDR2 reads SQIVND (reference sequence). CDR3 coding DNA: TGTGCCAGTATTCCTGGGGGGAGGCGAAACACCGGGGAGCTGTTTTTT. Its translation is CASIPGGRRNTGELFF.

V is TRBV12-5 and J is TRBJ1-1; maybe TRBD1 (6 bases). Trimming cost V 6 bases and J 4 bases, with 21 bases left between them. The CDR3 is made up of 16 amino acids. Per germline, CDR1 LGHNT and CDR2 FRNRAP. The CDR3 sequence: CASGQNRVRSSTEAFF. The CDR3, as DNA: TGTGCTAGTGGGCAAAACAGGGTTCGGTCGAGCACTGAAGCTTTCTTT.